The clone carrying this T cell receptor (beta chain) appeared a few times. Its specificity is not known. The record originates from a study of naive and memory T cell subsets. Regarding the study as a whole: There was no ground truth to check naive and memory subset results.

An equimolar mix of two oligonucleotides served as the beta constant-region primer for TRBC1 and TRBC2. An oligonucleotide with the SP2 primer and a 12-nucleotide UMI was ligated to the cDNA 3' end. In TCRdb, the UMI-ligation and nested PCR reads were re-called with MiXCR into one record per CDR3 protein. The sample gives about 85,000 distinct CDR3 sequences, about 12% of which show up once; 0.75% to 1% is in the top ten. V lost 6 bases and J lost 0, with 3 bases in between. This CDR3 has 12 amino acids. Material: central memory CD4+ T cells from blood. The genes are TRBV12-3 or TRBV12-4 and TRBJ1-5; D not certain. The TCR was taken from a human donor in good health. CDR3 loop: CASRISNQPQHF. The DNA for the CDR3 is TGTGCCAGCAGGATTAGCAATCAGCCCCAGCATTTT.